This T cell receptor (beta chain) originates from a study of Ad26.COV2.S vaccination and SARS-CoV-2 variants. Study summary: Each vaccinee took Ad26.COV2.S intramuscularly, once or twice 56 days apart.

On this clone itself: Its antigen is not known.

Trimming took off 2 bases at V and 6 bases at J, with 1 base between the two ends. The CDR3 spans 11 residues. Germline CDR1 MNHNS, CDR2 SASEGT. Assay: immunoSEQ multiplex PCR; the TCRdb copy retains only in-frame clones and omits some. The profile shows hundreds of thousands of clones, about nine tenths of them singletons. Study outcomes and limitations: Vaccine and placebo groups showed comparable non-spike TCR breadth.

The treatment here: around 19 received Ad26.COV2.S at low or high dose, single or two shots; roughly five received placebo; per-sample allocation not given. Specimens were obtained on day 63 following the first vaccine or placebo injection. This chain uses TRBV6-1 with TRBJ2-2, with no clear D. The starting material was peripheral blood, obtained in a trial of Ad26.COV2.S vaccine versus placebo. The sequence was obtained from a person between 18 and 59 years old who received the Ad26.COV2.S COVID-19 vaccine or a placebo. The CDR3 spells CASSEPGELFF. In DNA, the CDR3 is TGTGCCAGCAGTGAACCCGGGGAGCTGTTTTTT.